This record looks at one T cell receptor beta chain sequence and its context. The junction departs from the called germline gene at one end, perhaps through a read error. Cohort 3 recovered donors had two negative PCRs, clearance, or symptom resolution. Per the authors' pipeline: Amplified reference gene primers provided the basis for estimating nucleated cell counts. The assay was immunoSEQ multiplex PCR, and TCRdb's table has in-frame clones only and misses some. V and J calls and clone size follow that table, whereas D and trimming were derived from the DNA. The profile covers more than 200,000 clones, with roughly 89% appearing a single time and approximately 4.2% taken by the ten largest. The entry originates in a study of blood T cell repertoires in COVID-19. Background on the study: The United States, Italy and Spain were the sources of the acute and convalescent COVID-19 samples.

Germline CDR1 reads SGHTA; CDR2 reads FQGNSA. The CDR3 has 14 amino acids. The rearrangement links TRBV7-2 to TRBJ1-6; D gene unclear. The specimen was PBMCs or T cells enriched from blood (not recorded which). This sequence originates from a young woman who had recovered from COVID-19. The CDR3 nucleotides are TGTGCCAGCGGCTTAGGACTGAGCCTTAGGACCCTCCACTTT. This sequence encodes CASGLGLSLRTLHF.